A selection of T cell receptor beta chains follows, all from one sample in a study of T cell responses to AZD1222 COVID-19 vaccine. The assay was immunoSEQ multiplex PCR, and TCRdb's table has in-frame clones only and misses some. This table holds tens of thousands of clones, around 87% found once. The sequencing here drew on peripheral blood, taken on day 0 of AZD1222 vaccination. These receptors came from an adult in good health. CDR3s include the opening cysteine and the closing phenylalanine or tryptophan. D genes are given only for firm matches. Rows may omit the clone size; those that give it use once, few, many or a size class.

v_call	clone_size	j_call	d_call	cdr3_nt	cdr3_aa
TRBV5-6	once	TRBJ2-5	TRBD2	TGTGCCAGCAGCGTGACTAGCACGACCCAGTACTTC	CASSVTSTTQYF
TRBV19	.	TRBJ2-7	TRBD1	TGTGCCAGTAGTAACCAGGGGGCTTTCTACGAGCAGTACTTC	CASSNQGAFYEQYF
TRBV9	.	TRBJ1-2	.	TGTGCCAGCAGCGTAAGCGGAAACTATGGCTACACCTTC	CASSVSGNYGYTF
TRBV5-1	.	TRBJ2-4	.	TGCGCCAGCAGCTTGGCTGCCGTAGCCAAAAACATTCAGTACTTC	CASSLAAVAKNIQYF
TRBV29-1	.	TRBJ1-1	.	TGCAGCGACGAGGACACTGAAGCTTTCTTT	CSDEDTEAFF
TRBV7-2	once	TRBJ2-5	.	TGTGCCAGCAGCTTAGATCTGGTAGCGGTCTCAAGAGGAGAGACCCAGTACTTC	CASSLDLVAVSRGETQYF
TRBV29-1	.	TRBJ2-3	TRBD2	TGCAGCTACCCCGCTAGCGGGAAGGCAGATACGCAGTATTTT	CSYPASGKADTQYF
TRBV19	.	TRBJ2-3	TRBD1	TGTGCCAGTAGTATAGCCGGGACAGGGAGCACAGATACGCAGTATTTT	CASSIAGTGSTDTQYF
TRBV9	.	TRBJ2-7	TRBD1	TGTGCCAGCAGCCCCCAAGGGACAGGGTCCTACGAGCAGTACTTC	CASSPQGTGSYEQYF
TRBV28	.	TRBJ1-5	TRBD1	TGTGCCAGCAGTGGGGACAGACGGGGCAATCAGCCCCAGCATTTT	CASSGDRRGNQPQHF
TRBV28	once	TRBJ2-7	.	TGTGCCAGCAGTCAGGGGTACGAGCAGTACTTC	CASSQGYEQYF
TRBV28	.	TRBJ1-4	TRBD1	TGTGCCAGCCTCCAGGGGGCGATCGGGGGAACTAATGAAAAACTGTTTTTT	CASLQGAIGGTNEKLFF
TRBV6-1	.	TRBJ2-1	TRBD2	TGTGCCAGCAGTGAAGCGCTCATGGGACTAGTTGTCGATGAGCAGTTCTTC	CASSEALMGLVVDEQFF
TRBV18	.	TRBJ1-3	.	TGTGCCAGCTCCGGCTGGGTTGGAAACACCATATATTTT	CASSGWVGNTIYF
TRBV6-5	.	TRBJ1-6	.	TGTGCCAGCAGTTACTCCAGCCAAAATTCACCCCTCCACTTT	CASSYSSQNSPLHF
TRBV28	.	TRBJ2-1	.	TGTGCCAGCAGTTTGTCGCAGGTCAATGAGCAGTTCTTC	CASSLSQVNEQFF
TRBV7-3	.	TRBJ2-7	TRBD1	TGTGCCAGCAGCTCCCCGGACAGGGGGCGCGTCGAGCAGTACTTC	CASSSPDRGRVEQYF